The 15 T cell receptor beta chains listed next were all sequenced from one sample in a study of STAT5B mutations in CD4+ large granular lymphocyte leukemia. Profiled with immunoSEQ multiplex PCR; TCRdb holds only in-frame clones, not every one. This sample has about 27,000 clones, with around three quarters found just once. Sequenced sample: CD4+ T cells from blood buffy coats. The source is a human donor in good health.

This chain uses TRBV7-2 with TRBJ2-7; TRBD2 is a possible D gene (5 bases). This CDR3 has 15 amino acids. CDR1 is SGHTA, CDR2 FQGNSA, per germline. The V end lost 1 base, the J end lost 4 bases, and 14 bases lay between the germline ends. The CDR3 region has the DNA TGTGCCAGCAGCTTAGTCGGTGCCAGCGGATACGAGCAGTACTTC. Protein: CASSLVGASGYEQYF.

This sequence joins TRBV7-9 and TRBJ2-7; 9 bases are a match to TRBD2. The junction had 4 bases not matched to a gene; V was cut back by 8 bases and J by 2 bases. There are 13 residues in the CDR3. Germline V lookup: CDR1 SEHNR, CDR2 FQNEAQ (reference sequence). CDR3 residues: CASGSGRAYEQYF. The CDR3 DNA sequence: TGTGCCAGCGGTAGCGGGAGAGCCTACGAGCAGTACTTC.

In DNA, the CDR3 is TGTGCCAGCAGTCCGAGTAGCTTGTACACCGGGGAGCTGTTTTTT. This encodes CASSPSSLYTGELFF. The chain uses TRBV6-5 and TRBJ2-2, with D hard to call. V gave up 5 bases and J gave up 3 bases, with 13 bases separating them. The CDR3 is 15 amino acids. The germline V gene encodes CDR1 MNHEY and CDR2 SVGAGI.

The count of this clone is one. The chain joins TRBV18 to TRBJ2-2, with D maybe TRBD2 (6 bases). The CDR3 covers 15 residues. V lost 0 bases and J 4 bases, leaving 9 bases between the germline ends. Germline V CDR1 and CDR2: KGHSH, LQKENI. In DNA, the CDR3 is TGTGCCAGCTCACCACCACGGGAGCTCACCGGGGAGCTGTTTTTT. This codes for CASSPPRELTGELFF.

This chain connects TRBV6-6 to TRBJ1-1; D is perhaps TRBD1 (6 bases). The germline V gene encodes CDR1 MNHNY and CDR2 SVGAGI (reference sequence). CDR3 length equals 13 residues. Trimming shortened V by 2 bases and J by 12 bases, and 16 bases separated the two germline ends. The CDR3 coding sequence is TGTGCCAGCAGTTACGATAAGGGGGTTAAGACTTTCTTT. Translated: CASSYDKGVKTFF.

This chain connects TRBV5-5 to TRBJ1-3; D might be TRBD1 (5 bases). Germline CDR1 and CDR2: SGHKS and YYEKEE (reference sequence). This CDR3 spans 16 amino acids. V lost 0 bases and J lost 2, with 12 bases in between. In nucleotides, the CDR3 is TGTGCCAGCAGCTTGGGGTCAGGGAGCGCTGGAAACACCATATATTTT. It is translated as CASSLGSGSAGNTIYF.

CDR3 residues: CAFHRDRGMLTRGYTF. Written as DNA, the CDR3 is TGTGCCTTCCACCGGGACAGGGGGATGCTGACAAGGGGCTACACCTTC. The chain is built from TRBV30 and TRBJ1-2; TRBD1 aligns across 11 bases. The V gene's germline CDR1 is GTSNPN and CDR2 SVGIG (reference sequence). The CDR3 sequence is 16 residues long. Unmatched junction bases numbered 18, after V lost 7 bases and J lost 8 bases.

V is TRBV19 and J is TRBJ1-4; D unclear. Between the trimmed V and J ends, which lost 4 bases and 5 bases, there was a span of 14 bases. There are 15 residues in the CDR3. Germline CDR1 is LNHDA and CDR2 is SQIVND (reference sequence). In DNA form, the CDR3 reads TGTGCCAGTAGTAAAGTCAGGCACTTCAATGAAAAACTGTTTTTT. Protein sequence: CASSKVRHFNEKLFF.

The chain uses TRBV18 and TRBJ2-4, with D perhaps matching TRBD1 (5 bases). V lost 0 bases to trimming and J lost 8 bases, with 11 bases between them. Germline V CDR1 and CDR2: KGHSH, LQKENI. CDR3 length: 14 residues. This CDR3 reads CASSPPQGNHIQYF. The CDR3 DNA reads TGTGCCAGCTCACCACCGCAGGGTAATCACATTCAGTACTTC.

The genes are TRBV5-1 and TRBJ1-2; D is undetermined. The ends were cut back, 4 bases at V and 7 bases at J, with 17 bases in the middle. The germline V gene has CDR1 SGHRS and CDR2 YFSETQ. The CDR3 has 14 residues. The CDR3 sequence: CASSPVGGSVGYTF. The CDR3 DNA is TGCGCCAGCAGCCCCGTGGGCGGGAGCGTTGGCTACACCTTC.

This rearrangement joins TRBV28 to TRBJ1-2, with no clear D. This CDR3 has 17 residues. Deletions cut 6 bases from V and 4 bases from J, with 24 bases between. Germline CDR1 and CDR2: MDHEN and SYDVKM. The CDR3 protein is CASSDANSGYRGYGYTF. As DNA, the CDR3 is TGTGCCAGCAGCGACGCGAACAGCGGGTATCGAGGCTATGGCTACACCTTC.

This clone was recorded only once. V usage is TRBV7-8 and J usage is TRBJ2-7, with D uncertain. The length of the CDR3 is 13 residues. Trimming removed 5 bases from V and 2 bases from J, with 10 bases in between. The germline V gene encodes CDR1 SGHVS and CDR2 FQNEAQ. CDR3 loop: CASSTNIAYEQYV. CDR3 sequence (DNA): TGTGCCAGCAGCACAAACATAGCCTACGAGCAGTACGTC.

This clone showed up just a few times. This chain's CDR3 is CATSIRTAQGYTF. In DNA form, the CDR3 reads TGTGCCACCAGCATCCGGACAGCTCAAGGCTACACCTTC. The chain recombines TRBV15 with TRBJ1-2; D is possibly TRBD1 (6 bases). Germline lookup yields CDR1 LNHNV and CDR2 YYDKDF (reference sequence). V gave up 4 bases and J gave up 8 bases, with 14 bases separating them. The CDR3 length is 13 residues. The full variable domain, its missing parts supplied by reference TRBV15 and TRBJ1-2, is DAMVIQNPRYQVTQFGKPVTLSCSQTLNHNVMYWYQQKSSQAPKLLFHYYDKDFNNEADTPDNFQSRRPNTSFCFLDIRSPGLGDTAMYLCATSIRTAQGYTFGSGTRLTVV.

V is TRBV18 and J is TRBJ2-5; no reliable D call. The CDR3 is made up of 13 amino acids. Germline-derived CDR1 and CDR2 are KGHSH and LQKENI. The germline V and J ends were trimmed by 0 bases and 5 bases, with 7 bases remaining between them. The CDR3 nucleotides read TGTGCCAGCTCACCACCGTCTACTGAGACCCAGTACTTC. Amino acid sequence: CASSPPSTETQYF.

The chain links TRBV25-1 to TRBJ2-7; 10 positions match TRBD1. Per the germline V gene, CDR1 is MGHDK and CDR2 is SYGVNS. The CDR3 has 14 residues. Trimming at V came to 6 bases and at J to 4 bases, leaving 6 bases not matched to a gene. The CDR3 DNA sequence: TGTGCCAGCAGGGAGACAGGGGGCGGATACGAGCAGTACTTC. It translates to CASRETGGGYEQYF.